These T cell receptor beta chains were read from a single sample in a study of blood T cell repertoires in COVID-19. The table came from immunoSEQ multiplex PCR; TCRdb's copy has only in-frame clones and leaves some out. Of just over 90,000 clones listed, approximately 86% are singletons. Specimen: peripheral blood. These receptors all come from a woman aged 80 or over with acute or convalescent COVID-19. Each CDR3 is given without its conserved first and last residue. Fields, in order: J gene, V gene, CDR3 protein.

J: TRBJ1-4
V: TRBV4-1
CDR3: ASSQVGRTGLEKLF

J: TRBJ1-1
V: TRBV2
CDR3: ASSGSQAF

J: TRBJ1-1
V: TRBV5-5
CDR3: ASSLQGALTSEAF

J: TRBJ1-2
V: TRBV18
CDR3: ASSPGTSGGGYT

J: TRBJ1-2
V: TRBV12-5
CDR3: ASGLVPGAGYT

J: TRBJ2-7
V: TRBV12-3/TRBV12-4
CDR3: ASSFGSNEQY

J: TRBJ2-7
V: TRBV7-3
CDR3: ASSLLAGWDEQY

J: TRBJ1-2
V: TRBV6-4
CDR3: ASSAETGNYGYT

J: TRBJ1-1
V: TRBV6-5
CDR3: ASTRGQGVTEAF

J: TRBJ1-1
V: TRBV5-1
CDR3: ASSLSGQGGTEAF

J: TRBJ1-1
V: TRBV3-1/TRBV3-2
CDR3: ASSQGWQGNTEAF

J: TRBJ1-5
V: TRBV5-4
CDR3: ASSLGGHQPQH

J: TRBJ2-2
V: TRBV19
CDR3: ASSAGQGYTGELF

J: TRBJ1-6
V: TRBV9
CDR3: ASSVGSGRGSPLH

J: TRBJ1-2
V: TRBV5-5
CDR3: ASSSIARDRED

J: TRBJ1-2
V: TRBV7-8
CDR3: ASSLAPWQGAKGYT

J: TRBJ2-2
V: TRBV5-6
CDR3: ASSLDGLAVANTGELF

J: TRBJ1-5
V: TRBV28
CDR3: ASSPLSVGNQPQH

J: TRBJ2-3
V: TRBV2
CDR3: ASRDREVDTQY

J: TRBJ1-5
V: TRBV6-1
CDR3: ASSDDEGRSNQPQH

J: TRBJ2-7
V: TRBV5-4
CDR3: ASSSPGQGLYEQY

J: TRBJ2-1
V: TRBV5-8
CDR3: ASSSDRGRGSEQF

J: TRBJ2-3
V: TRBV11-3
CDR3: ASSATRGGTDTQY

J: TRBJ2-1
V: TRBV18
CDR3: ASSPPSGGSGFEQF

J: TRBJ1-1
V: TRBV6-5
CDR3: ASRAGTPMNTEAF

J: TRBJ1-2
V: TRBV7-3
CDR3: ASSLNTGAGGYT

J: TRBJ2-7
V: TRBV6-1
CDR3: ASTSTGQGY

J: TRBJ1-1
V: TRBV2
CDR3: ASSPGQSNTEAF

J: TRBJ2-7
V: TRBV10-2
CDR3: ASRSSGVLEQY

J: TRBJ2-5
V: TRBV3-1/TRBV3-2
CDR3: ASSQRGGLETQY

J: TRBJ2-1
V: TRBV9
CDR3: ASSPLGLAGGNEQF

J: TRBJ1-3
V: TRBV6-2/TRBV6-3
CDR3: ASSYRTGVSGNTIY

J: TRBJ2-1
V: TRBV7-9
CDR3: ASSPLLGGGAAGQF

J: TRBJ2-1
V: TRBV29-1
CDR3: SGWTSGDLPF

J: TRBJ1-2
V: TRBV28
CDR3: AARPTGGSGANYGYT

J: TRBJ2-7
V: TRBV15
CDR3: ATSSQDRGTYEQY

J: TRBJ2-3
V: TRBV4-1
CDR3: ASSQGLGPPY

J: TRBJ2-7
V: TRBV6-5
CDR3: ASSRRGQKSYEQY

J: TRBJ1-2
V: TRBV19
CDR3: ASRDGTGYRANYGYT

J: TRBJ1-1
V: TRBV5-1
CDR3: ASSRGTGQGAKEAF

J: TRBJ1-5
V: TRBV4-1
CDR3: ASSQEWTGGNQPQH

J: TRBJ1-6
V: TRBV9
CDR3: ASSPAAKGESSPLH

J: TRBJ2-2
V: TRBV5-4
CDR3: ASSLGIGTGAAGELF

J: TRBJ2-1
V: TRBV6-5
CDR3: ASSYRGLAGNEQF

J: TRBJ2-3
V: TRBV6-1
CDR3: ASSDVGRKDTDTQY

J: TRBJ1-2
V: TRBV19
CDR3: ASSVPGQGAGGGYGYT

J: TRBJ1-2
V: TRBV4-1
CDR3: ASSLHAGTENYGYT

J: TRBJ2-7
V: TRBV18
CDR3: ASSPWDKVPYEQY

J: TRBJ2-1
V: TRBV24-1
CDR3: ATSDTGTGSYNEQF

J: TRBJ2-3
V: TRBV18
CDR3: ASSPLLQAGTDTQY

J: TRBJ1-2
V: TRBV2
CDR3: ASRVGGDYGYT

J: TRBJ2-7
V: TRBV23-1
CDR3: ASRLTSSYEQY

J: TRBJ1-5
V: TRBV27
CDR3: ASSLWAGANSNQPQH